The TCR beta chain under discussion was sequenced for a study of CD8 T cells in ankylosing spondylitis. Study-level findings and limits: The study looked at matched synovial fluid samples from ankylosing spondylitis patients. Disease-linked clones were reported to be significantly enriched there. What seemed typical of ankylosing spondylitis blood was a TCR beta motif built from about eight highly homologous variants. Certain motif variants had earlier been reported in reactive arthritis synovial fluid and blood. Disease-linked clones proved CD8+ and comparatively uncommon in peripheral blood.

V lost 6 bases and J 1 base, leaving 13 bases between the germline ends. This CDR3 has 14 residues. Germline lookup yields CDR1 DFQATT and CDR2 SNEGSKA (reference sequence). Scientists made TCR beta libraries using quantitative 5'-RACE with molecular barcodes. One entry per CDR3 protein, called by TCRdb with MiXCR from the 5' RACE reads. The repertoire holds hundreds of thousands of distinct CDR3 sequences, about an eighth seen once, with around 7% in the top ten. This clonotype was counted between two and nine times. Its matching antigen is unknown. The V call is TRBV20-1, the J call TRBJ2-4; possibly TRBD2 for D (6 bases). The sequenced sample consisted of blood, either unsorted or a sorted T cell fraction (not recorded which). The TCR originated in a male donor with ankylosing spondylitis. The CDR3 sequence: CSASEGEAKNIQYF. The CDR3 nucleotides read TGCAGTGCCTCGGAGGGAGAGGCCAAAAACATTCAGTACTTC.